Shown below are 3 T cell receptor beta chains from a single sample sequenced in a study of STAT5B mutations in CD4+ large granular lymphocyte leukemia. Profiling relied on immunoSEQ multiplex PCR, and the TCRdb table lists in-frame clones only, not all of them. The sample holds about 30,000 clones; roughly 70% are singletons and the top ten take around 0.44%. The sequenced material came from CD4+ T cells from blood buffy coats. The origin of the receptors is a human donor in good health.

The CDR3 region is CASSYLGGATGELFF. The CDR3 DNA is TGTGCCAGCAGTTACCTCGGGGGCGCAACCGGGGAGCTGTTTTTT. The chain carries TRBV6-5 and TRBJ2-2, with D possibly being TRBD1 or TRBD2 (6 bases each). The CDR3 has 15 amino acids. Germline lookup yields CDR1 MNHEY and CDR2 SVGAGI. The V end was cut by 2 bases, the J end by 5 bases, with 12 bases between.

This clone was recorded a few times. The chain is built from TRBV30 and TRBJ1-1; D not resolved. Germline assignment: CDR1 GTSNPN and CDR2 SVGIG (reference sequence). The germline V and J ends were trimmed by 2 bases and 5 bases, with 9 bases remaining between them. The CDR3 length is 12 residues. In DNA, the CDR3 is TGTGCCTGGAGTATGATGGATACTGAAGCTTTCTTT. This translates into CAWSMMDTEAFF.

DNA for the CDR3: TGTGCCAGCAGTGCCATGACGAAACCTAATCAGCCCCAGCATTTT. Translating gives CASSAMTKPNQPQHF. The genes are TRBV6-1 and TRBJ1-5; D is undetermined. The CDR3 length is 15 residues. Trimming took 4 bases from V and 4 from J, leaving 14 bases between them. Germline CDR1 and CDR2: MNHNS and SASEGT.